The source of this T cell receptor beta chain is a study of blood T cell repertoires in COVID-19. About the study: Sites in the United States, Italy and Spain provided acute and convalescent COVID-19 samples. Sources were T cells, B-cell-depleted T cells, or PBMCs; the material itself was cDNA or gDNA.

TCRdb's copy holds only in-frame clones and misses some; the assay was immunoSEQ multiplex PCR. The sample has under 250,000 clones; 80% are singletons. Germline values: CDR1 KGHSH, CDR2 LQKENI. The V end lost 2 bases, the J end lost 4 bases, and 8 bases lay between the germline ends. This CDR3 has 13 residues. The chain has TRBV18 and TRBJ1-1; D not resolved. The source is a man aged 25-40 years with acute COVID-19. The sample was PBMCs or T cells enriched from blood (not recorded which). This CDR3 reads CASSPIAGTEAFF. The CDR3 DNA is TGTGCCAGCTCACCAATCGCAGGCACTGAAGCTTTCTTT.